This T cell receptor (beta chain) was observed in a study of blood T cell repertoires in COVID-19. Turning to the study itself: There were acute and convalescent COVID-19 samples, and they came from the United States, Italy and Spain. In each case, the material was cDNA or gDNA derived from T cells, B-cell-depleted T cells, or PBMCs.

CDR3 length: 11 amino acids. The germline CDR1 and CDR2 sequences are GTSNPN and SVGIG (reference sequence). Between the trimmed V and J ends, which lost 0 bases and 16 bases, there was a span of 10 bases. Methods used by the authors: Researchers report that nucleated cell counts were estimated from reference gene primer amplification. Using immunoSEQ multiplex PCR, the repertoire was profiled, and TCRdb retains in-frame clones only, with some absent. V, J and clone size were drawn from that table, and D and trimming were deduced from the DNA. The top ten hold around 6.9% of the sample, which has 200,000 or so clones, just under 85% seen once.

The V call is TRBV30, the J call TRBJ2-6; D uncertain. This receptor was identified in a human donor with acute or convalescent COVID-19. The donor label of this sample is uncertain. The sample consisted of peripheral blood. In DNA, the CDR3 is TGTGCCTGGAGTGTACAAGAGACACTGACTTTC. Amino acid sequence: CAWSVQETLTF.